The rows below give T cell receptor beta chains drawn from one sample of a study of shared clonotypes between healthy human individuals. Using immunoSEQ multiplex PCR, the repertoire was profiled, and TCRdb retains in-frame clones only, with some absent. The data show 2 million to 3 million clones, under 95% seen once. The sequenced sample was naive CD4+ T cells from PBMCs. The receptors here all came from a man aged 18 to 30 in good health. Some clones in this sample may be carry-over from other donors' samples. Each CDR3 is given with its conserved first and last residue. D genes are given only for firm matches.

CDR3	V	J	D
CASSGTGGAGNTIYF	TRBV9	TRBJ1-3	TRBD1
CASSWAGPDEQYF	TRBV25-1	TRBJ2-7	NA
CASSLLGSSSSSGNTIYF	TRBV28	TRBJ1-3	NA
CASSVDRAGNTIYF	TRBV9	TRBJ1-3	TRBD1
CASSEAGQGRLVYGYTF	TRBV6-1	TRBJ1-2	TRBD1
CASRTQGTGNTIYF	TRBV7-9	TRBJ1-3	NA
CASSESGPYTEAFF	TRBV2	TRBJ1-1	NA
CASSHRDRNTGELFF	TRBV14	TRBJ2-2	TRBD1
CASSYSGRRVDTQYF	TRBV6-5	TRBJ2-3	NA
CAWSVLGGDQPQHF	TRBV30	TRBJ1-5	NA
CASSFKGLNDQPQHF	TRBV12-1	TRBJ1-5	NA
CASSLGWNQPQHF	TRBV5-1	TRBJ1-5	NA
CASSFWTGGLDTEAFF	TRBV7-9	TRBJ1-1	TRBD1
CASSLKGVNEQYF	TRBV6-5	TRBJ2-7	NA
CASRGTGGETQYF	TRBV27	TRBJ2-5	TRBD1
CASSEGPPPNYGYTF	TRBV6-1	TRBJ1-2	NA
CASSQGDPDTQYF	TRBV14	TRBJ2-3	NA
CASRGQGTDTQYF	TRBV6-5	TRBJ2-3	NA
CASSQGGQYQETQYF	TRBV4-2	TRBJ2-5	NA
CASSYRHGFGEQFF	TRBV6-5	TRBJ2-1	NA
CASRRLADSYEQYF	TRBV5-1	TRBJ2-7	TRBD2
CASSLDRANYGYTF	TRBV5-4	TRBJ1-2	NA
CASRLLSNQPQHF	TRBV27	TRBJ1-5	NA
CSVFSSGTGGEQYF	TRBV29-1	TRBJ2-7	TRBD2
CASSLGGHYGYTF	TRBV7-6	TRBJ1-2	NA
CASSSLGLGALLFF	TRBV5-6	TRBJ2-2	NA
CASTLLPSGTAYNEQFF	TRBV5-1	TRBJ2-1	NA
CASSTDRGYEQYF	TRBV10-2	TRBJ2-7	TRBD1
CASSLLNRDRGTDTQYF	TRBV10-1	TRBJ2-3	TRBD1
CASSRQTGGTGELFF	TRBV28	TRBJ2-2	TRBD1
CASSRQVLGPSNQPQHF	TRBV19	TRBJ1-5	NA
CASSVEGQAVGNTIYF	TRBV9	TRBJ1-3	TRBD1
CATLRAQAGANVLTF	TRBV6-1	TRBJ2-6	NA
CASRVAGFGANVLTF	TRBV6-1	TRBJ2-6	NA
CATSKTEGWGTYEQYF	TRBV15	TRBJ2-7	NA
CASSLGNQPQHF	TRBV11-2	TRBJ1-5	NA
CASSRTGLAAGELFF	TRBV19	TRBJ2-2	TRBD2
CASSDIRGYSMNTEAFF	TRBV2	TRBJ1-1	NA
CASTHLTDYNEQFF	TRBV5-6	TRBJ2-1	NA
CSVEGQDEQYF	TRBV29-1	TRBJ2-7	NA
CSVAGTTEEKLFF	TRBV29-1	TRBJ1-4	NA
CASSTRKALAGINEQFF	TRBV4-1	TRBJ2-1	TRBD2
CASSPTGTVNTEAFF	TRBV5-1	TRBJ1-1	NA
CASSVGKGVTSGSNEQFF	TRBV9	TRBJ2-1	TRBD2
CASSWGTVYNEQFF	TRBV19	TRBJ2-1	NA
CASSHTTGSGNTIYF	TRBV4-2	TRBJ1-3	NA
CASSPSNSNQPQHF	TRBV18	TRBJ1-5	NA
CASSLNGGRSEQFF	TRBV5-4	TRBJ2-1	NA
CASSVGVPGAAQETQYF	TRBV9	TRBJ2-5	NA
CASSLVQIEAFF	TRBV5-5	TRBJ1-1	NA